This T cell receptor (beta chain) was recovered during a study of cytomegalovirus exposure and HLA in healthy donors. Clones were sequenced by immunoSEQ multiplex PCR, and TCRdb holds only the in-frame ones, with some missing. The profile shows some 120,000 clones, roughly 89% of them singletons. Losses at the gene ends were 10 bases for V and 4 bases for J; bases not matched to a gene: 9. CDR1 is SNHLY, CDR2 FYNNEI, per germline. The CDR3 covers 14 residues. Study-level results: Researchers counted 164 TCR beta chains as cytomegalovirus-associated.

The donors were part of the validation cohort of roughly 110 subjects. That cohort was separate from the first cohort, which comprised roughly 670 subjects. Worth noting for this clone: Its antigen is undetermined.

The genes are TRBV2 and TRBJ1-2; 10 bases line up with TRBD1. The sequence derives from a man aged 25-45 years in good health and CMV-seronegative. Sequences were obtained from PBMCs. CDR3 region: CAIPGQGESYGYTF. CDR3 coding DNA: TGTGCCATCCCCGGACAGGGGGAGAGCTATGGCTACACCTTC.